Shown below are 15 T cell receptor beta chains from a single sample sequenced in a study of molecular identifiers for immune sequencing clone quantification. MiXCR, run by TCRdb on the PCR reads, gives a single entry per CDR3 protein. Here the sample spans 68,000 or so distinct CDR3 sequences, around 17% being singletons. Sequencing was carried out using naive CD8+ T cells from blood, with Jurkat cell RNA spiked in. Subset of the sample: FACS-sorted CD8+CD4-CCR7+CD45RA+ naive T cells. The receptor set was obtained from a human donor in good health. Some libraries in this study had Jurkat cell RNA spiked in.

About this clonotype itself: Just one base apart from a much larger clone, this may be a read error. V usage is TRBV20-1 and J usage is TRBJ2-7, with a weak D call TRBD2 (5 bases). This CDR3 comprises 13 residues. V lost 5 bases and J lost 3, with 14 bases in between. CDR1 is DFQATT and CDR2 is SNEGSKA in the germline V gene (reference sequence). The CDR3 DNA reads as TGCAGTGCTGGCGGGCGGACCAACTACGAGCAGTACTTC. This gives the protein CSAGGRTNYEQYF.

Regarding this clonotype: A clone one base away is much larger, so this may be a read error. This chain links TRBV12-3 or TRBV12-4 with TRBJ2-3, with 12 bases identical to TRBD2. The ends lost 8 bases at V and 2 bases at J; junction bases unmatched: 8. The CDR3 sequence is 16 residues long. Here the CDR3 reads CASGNGLAGPTDTQYF. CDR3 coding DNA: TGTGCCAGCGGAAACGGACTAGCGGGACCCACAGATACGCAGTATTTT.

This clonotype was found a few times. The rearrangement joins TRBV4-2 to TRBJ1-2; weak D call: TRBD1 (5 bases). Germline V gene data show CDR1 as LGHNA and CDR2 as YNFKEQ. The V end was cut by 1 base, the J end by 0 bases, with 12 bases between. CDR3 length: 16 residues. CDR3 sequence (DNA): TGTGCCAGCAGCCAAGTGATCGGGGACCCTAACTATGGCTACACCTTC. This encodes CASSQVIGDPNYGYTF.

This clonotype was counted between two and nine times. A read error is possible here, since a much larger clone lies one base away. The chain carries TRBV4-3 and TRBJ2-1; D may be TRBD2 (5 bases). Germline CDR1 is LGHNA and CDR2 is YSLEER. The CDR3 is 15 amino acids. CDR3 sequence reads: CASSPGLSSYNGQFF. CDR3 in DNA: TGCGCCAGCAGCCCAGGACTCAGCTCCTACAATGGGCAGTTCTTC.

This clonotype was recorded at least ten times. The CDR3 sequence is CASSFSGNTDTQYF. CDR3 nucleotides: TGTGCCAGCAGCTTTAGCGGTAACACAGATACGCAGTATTTT. This chain connects TRBV13 to TRBJ2-3; weak D call: TRBD2 (6 bases). Germline assignment: CDR1 PRHDT and CDR2 FYEKMQ (reference sequence). V lost 3 bases, J lost 2 bases, and 9 bases lay in between. The CDR3 runs to 14 residues. Combining the CDR3 with reference TRBV13 and TRBJ2-3 gives the whole variable domain AAGVIQSPRHLIKEKRETATLKCYPIPRHDTVYWYQQGPGQDPQFLISFYEKMQSDKGSIPDRFSAQQFSDYHSELNMSSLELGDSALYFCASSFSGNTDTQYFGPGTRLTVL.

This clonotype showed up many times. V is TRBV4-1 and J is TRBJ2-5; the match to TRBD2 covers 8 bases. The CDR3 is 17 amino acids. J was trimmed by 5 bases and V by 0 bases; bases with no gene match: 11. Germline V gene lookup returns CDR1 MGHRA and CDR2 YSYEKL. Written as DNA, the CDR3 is TGCGCCAGCAGCCAAGATACGGGGGGGTATCGGTCGGAGACCCAGTACTTC. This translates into CASSQDTGGYRSETQYF.

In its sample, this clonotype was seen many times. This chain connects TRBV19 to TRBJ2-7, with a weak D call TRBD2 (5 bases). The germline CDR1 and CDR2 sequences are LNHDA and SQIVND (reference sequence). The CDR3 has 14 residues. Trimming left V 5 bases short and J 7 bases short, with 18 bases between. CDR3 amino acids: CASSAGLSSLEQYF. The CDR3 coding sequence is TGTGCCAGTAGTGCGGGCCTGAGTAGTCTGGAGCAGTACTTC.

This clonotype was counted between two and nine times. The CDR3 DNA sequence: TGCGCCAGCAGCCAAGGGGTAGTCGGACAGGGGGCAGATGGCTACACCTTC. Protein product: CASSQGVVGQGADGYTF. The chain employs TRBV4-1 and TRBJ1-2; the match to TRBD1 covers 11 bases. Germline V lookup: CDR1 MGHRA, CDR2 YSYEKL. The V gene end was trimmed by 1 base and the J gene end by 6 bases; junction bases not matched to a gene: 10. The length of the CDR3 is 17 residues.

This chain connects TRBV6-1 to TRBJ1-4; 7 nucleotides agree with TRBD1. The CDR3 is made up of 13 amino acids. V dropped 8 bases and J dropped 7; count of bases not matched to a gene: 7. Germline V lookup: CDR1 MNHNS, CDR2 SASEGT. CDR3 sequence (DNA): TGTGCCAGCGGGGAGGCAGGGGGTGAAAAACTGTTTTTT. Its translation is CASGEAGGEKLFF.

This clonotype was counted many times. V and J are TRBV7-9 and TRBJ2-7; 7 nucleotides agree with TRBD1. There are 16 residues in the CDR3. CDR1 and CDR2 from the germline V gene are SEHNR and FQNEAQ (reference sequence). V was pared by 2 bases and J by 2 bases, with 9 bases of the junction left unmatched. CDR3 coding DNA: TGTGCCAGCAGCTTATCGACAGGGACCCTTGCCTACGAGCAGTACTTC. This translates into CASSLSTGTLAYEQYF.

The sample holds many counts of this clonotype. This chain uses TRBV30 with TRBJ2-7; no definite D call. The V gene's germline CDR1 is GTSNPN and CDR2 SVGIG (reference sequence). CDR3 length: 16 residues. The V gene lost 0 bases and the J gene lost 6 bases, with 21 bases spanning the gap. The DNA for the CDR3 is TGTGCCTGGAGTGTACTAATTGGCCCTTTCTCCGGCGAGCAGTACTTC. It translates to CAWSVLIGPFSGEQYF. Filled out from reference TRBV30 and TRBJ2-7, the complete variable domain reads SQTIHQWPATLVQPVGSPLSLECTVEGTSNPNLYWYRQAAGRGLQLLFYSVGIGQISSEVPQNLSASRPQDRQFILSSKKLLLSDSGFYLCAWSVLIGPFSGEQYFGPGTRLTVT.

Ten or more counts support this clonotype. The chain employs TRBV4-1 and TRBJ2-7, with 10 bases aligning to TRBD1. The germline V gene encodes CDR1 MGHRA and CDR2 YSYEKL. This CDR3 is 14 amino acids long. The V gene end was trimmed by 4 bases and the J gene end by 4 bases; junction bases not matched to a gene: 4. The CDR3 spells CASSRGTGVYEQYF. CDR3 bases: TGCGCCAGCAGCCGTGGGACAGGGGTTTACGAGCAGTACTTC.

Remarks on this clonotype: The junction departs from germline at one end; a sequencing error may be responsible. This CDR3 reads CANSSGDIPYF. Here the CDR3 DNA reads TGTGCCAACAGCTCAGGGGACATTCCGTACTTC. V usage is TRBV11-3 and J usage is TRBJ2-4; perhaps TRBD1 as D (6 bases). Germline-derived CDR1 and CDR2 are SGHNT and YENEEA. The CDR3 has 11 amino acids.

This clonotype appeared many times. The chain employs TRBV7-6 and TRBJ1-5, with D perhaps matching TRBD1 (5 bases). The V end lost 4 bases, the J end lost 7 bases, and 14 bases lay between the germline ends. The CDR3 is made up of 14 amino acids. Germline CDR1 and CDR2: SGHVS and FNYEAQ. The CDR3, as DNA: TGTGCCAGCAGCTCGGGGCCAATAGGCCAGCCCCAGCATTTT. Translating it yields CASSSGPIGQPQHF.

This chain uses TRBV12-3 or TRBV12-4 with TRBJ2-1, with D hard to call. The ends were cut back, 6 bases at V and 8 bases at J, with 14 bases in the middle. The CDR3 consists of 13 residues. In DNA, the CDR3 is TGTGCCAGCAGCCTTAGATCTGGCGATGAGCAGTTCTTC. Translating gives CASSLRSGDEQFF.